What follows describes a single T cell receptor (beta chain). The clone's antigen remains unknown. No base quality values were provided; no much bigger clone lies one nucleotide off. The CDR3 regions of human TCRbeta chains were analyzed by immunosequencing. Processing in the source paper ran as follows. Repertoire TCRs were matched against a reference library of SARS-CoV-2-specific TCRs generated with the MIRA antigen-specificity platform. Breadth meant the fraction of unique TCRs that were SARS-CoV-2-associated, whereas depth meant the fraction of total T cells that were SARS-CoV-2-associated. Using the MIRA data, each spike-specific TCR was assigned both to the spike region to which the TCR was reactive and to a CD4 or CD8 class. Log10-transformed breadth and depth values were compared by one-way ANOVA with Sidak's multiple comparisons tests. TCRdb stores this immuneACCESS table with in-frame sequences only. Part of the clones is absent; in the studies checked, under half of the shortfall reflects unresolved V genes, and no reason is known for the rest. V and J calls and clone size come straight from that table; D and trimming were deduced from the DNA. For this sample there are around 120,000 clones; 92% appear just once. Around 15% of the sample goes to the ten largest clones.

This sample was taken from a study of T cell responses to AZD1222 COVID-19 vaccine (dated by TCRdb to about 2021). Study-level background: Because spike-specific TCR depth and breadth did not differ between the two schedules, AZD1222 recipients who got a second dose at roughly 4 weeks were pooled with those who got a second dose at roughly 12 weeks. Trial participants were enrolled by age into 18-55, 56-69 and 70-plus year subgroups, with roughly 150, 30 and 60 TCR-sequenced participants respectively. A total of 233 trial participants underwent TCR sequencing, of whom roughly 210 received two doses of AZD1222 and 26 received two doses of the MenACWY control vaccine. General study outcomes and caveats: Nearly half of unique spike-specific TCRs reportedly recognized epitopes outside regions mutated in the B.1.351 and B.1.1.7 variants. Conclusions about previously exposed vaccinees are limited, since just a handful of AZD1222 recipients were seropositive for SARS-CoV-2 at baseline. Spike-specific TCR breadth and depth rose significantly after two AZD1222 doses compared with day 0 and with MenACWY recipients. Because no samples from the day 14 peak response were available, repertoires could be characterized only after the peak T cell response. The 56-69-year group was small, and its depth increase did not reach significance, likely because of low power. Vaccine-associated CD4 TCRs spanned the whole spike protein, with dominant responses in regions 160-218 and 743-854. Participants were mostly white British, with more females than males. The authors suggested clonal diversity may have been underestimated.

Per the publication, the time point label means: baseline before first vaccination. The vaccinee samples were drawn from two UK trials, COV001 and COV002, one of which was a single-blind randomized controlled phase 2/3 trial testing AZD1222 (ChAdOx1 nCoV-19) in healthy adults. Trial participant PBMC samples were collected at day 0 and day 28 after the second dose for TCRbeta chain sequencing. The material was peripheral blood, obtained on day 0 of AZD1222 vaccination. This receptor was identified in an adult in good health.

The CDR3 sequence is CASLRGAPNTEAFF. In nucleotides, the sequence is TGTGCCAGCCTCCGGGGGGCACCCAACACTGAAGCTTTCTTT. This chain is built from TRBV16 and TRBJ1-1; the D gene is perhaps TRBD1, from 6 matching bases. A distance of 15 bases separates the germline ends of V and J, which lose 8 bases and 2 bases respectively. CDR1 and CDR2 are drawn from the germline V gene: KGHSY, FQNENV. The CDR3 numbers 14 residues from cysteine through phenylalanine. CDR3 DNA is the only sequence kept; it has 42 bases, read in frame from the first base. The CDR3 plus the reference TRBV16 and TRBJ1-1 genes for the other parts give the full variable domain: GEEVAQTPKHLVRGEGQKAKLYCAPIKGHSYVFWYQQVLKNEFKFLISFQNENVFDETGMPKERFSAKCLPNSPCSLEIQATKLEDSAVYFCASLRGAPNTEAFFGQGTRLTVV.